These 12 T cell receptor beta chains were sequenced from one sample in a study of OX40 agonist ivuxolimab in advanced cancers. Only in-frame clones appear in the TCRdb table, and some are missing; sequencing was by immunoSEQ multiplex PCR. The data show about 48,000 clones, roughly 88% seen once. The sequenced sample was CD4+ or CD8+ T cells sorted from blood, obtained in a trial of the OX40 agonist ivuxolimab. These receptors were taken from an adult with an advanced solid tumor such as melanoma, head and neck, liver or kidney cancer.

The chain has TRBV30 and TRBJ1-1; weak D call: TRBD1 (5 bases). The CDR3 totals 13 residues. Trimming removed 3 bases from V and 4 bases from J, with 12 bases in between. Germline V gene sequence: CDR1 GTSNPN, CDR2 SVGIG (reference sequence). The CDR3 reads CAWRGQESTEAFF. Written as DNA, the CDR3 is TGTGCCTGGAGGGGGCAGGAGAGCACTGAAGCTTTCTTT.

The chain is built from TRBV4-3 and TRBJ2-1; D gene ambiguous. Trimming shortened V by 1 base and J by 2 bases, and 6 bases separated the two germline ends. Germline V gene data show CDR1 as LGHNA and CDR2 as YSLEER. This CDR3 comprises 14 residues. Here the CDR3 DNA reads TGCGCCAGCAGCCAAGGAAAACCCTACAATGAGCAGTTCTTC. Translation gives CASSQGKPYNEQFF.

The chain carries TRBV5-4 and TRBJ2-5; a possible D gene is TRBD1 (6 bases). The CDR3 covers 14 residues. Germline-derived CDR1 and CDR2 are SGHNT and YYREEE (reference sequence). Trimming pared 1 base from V and 1 base from J, leaving 8 bases between. The CDR3 loop is CASSLTTGQETQYF. CDR3 nucleotide sequence: TGTGCCAGCAGCTTGACGACAGGCCAAGAGACCCAGTACTTC.

The chain uses TRBV7-8 and TRBJ2-2; D unresolved. The CDR3 spans 15 residues. Trimming shortened V by 3 bases and J by 6 bases, and 14 bases separated the two germline ends. Germline-derived CDR1 and CDR2 are SGHVS and FQNEAQ. The CDR3 here is CASSFEAPGAGELFF. For the CDR3, the DNA is TGTGCCAGCAGCTTCGAAGCCCCTGGGGCCGGGGAGCTGTTTTTT. Full variable domain (missing parts from reference TRBV7-8 and TRBJ2-2): GAGVSQSPRYKVAKRGQDVALRCDPISGHVSLFWYQQALGQGPEFLTYFQNEAQLDKSGLPSDRFFAERPEGSVSTLKIQRTQQEDSAVYLCASSFEAPGAGELFFGEGSRLTVL.

V gene TRBV4-3 combines with J gene TRBJ2-3; 9 nucleotides align to TRBD2. V shed 0 bases, J shed 7 bases, and the junction held 14 bases outside the gene matches. The V gene's germline CDR1 is LGHNA and CDR2 YSLEER. The CDR3 totals 18 residues. DNA of the CDR3: TGCGCCAGCAGCCAAGAAGGGGCTGCGGGGGGGCCTTTAAATACGCAGTATTTT. Residues: CASSQEGAAGGPLNTQYF.

The chain recombines TRBV11-2 with TRBJ2-5, with unresolved D. This CDR3 is built from 12 residues. Germline lookup yields CDR1 SGHAT and CDR2 FQNNGV. Trimming shortened V by 5 bases and J by 4 bases, and 8 bases separated the two germline ends. In DNA, the CDR3 is TGTGCCAGCAGCCCTTCAAGAGAGACCCAGTACTTC. Amino acid sequence: CASSPSRETQYF.

V usage is TRBV5-6 and J usage is TRBJ2-1; weak D call: TRBD2 (6 bases). Between the trimmed V and J ends, which lost 0 bases and 1 base, there was a span of 11 bases. Germline V gene sequence: CDR1 SGHDT, CDR2 YYEEEE. CDR3 length: 16 residues. Here the CDR3 reads CASSLDVGGSYNEQFF. CDR3 nucleotides: TGTGCCAGCAGCTTGGACGTGGGGGGATCCTACAATGAGCAGTTCTTC.

The V call is TRBV6-5, the J call TRBJ1-4; D is ambiguous. CDR3 length equals 15 residues. Trimming took off 5 bases at V and 4 bases at J, with 14 bases between the two ends. From germline, CDR1 is MNHEY and CDR2 SVGAGI. CDR3 loop: CASSITVGNNEKLFF. Written as DNA, the CDR3 is TGTGCCAGCAGTATAACGGTGGGGAATAATGAAAAACTGTTTTTT.

The gene calls are TRBV19 and TRBJ1-5, with D possibly matching TRBD1 (5 bases). Trimming took 7 bases from V and 3 from J, leaving 19 bases between them. CDR1 and CDR2 from the germline V gene are LNHDA and SQIVND (reference sequence). The CDR3 extends over 16 amino acids. The CDR3 DNA sequence: TGTGCCAGTATTCAAAATGGGGAAGGGGTCAATCAGCCCCAGCATTTT. The encoded protein is CASIQNGEGVNQPQHF.

The chain couples TRBV5-1 to TRBJ2-5, with D possibly TRBD1 on 7 matching bases. The germline gives CDR1 SGHRS, CDR2 YFSETQ. Trimming removed 0 bases from V and 4 bases from J, with 13 bases in between. CDR3 length equals 15 residues. Here the CDR3 reads CASSLAGQGGETQYF. The CDR3, as DNA: TGCGCCAGCAGCTTGGCCGGCCAGGGGGGAGAGACCCAGTACTTC.

This chain links TRBV11-2 with TRBJ2-7; unclear D gene. V was cut by 5 bases and J by 0 bases, with 14 bases left in between. The CDR3 is 15 amino acids. Germline V lookup: CDR1 SGHAT, CDR2 FQNNGV. The CDR3 DNA follows: TGTGCCAGCAGCCCGCGAGGCGGTCTCTCCTACGAGCAGTACTTC. This encodes CASSPRGGLSYEQYF.

The chain combines TRBV5-1 with TRBJ1-1, with a tentative D call TRBD1 (5 bases). This CDR3 has 13 residues. The ends were cut back, 2 bases at V and 4 bases at J, with 9 bases in the middle. CDR1 is SGHRS, CDR2 YFSETQ, per germline. The CDR3, as DNA: TGCGCCAGCAGCTTCGACAGTCTCACTGAAGCTTTCTTT. Encoded protein: CASSFDSLTEAFF.